This TCR beta chain is from a study of control samples from healthy donors and cancer patients. Libraries were prepared by immunoSEQ multiplex PCR; TCRdb keeps only in-frame clonotypes and omits some of them. The data hold some 130,000 clones, with around 90% observed a single time. Sequenced input: blood. This receptor was identified in a man between 18 and 35 years old in good health.

This CDR3 reads CAWREGRAEAFF. CDR3 bases: TGTGCCTGGAGGGAGGGTCGGGCTGAAGCTTTCTTT. V and J are TRBV30 and TRBJ1-1; D not certain. This CDR3 is 12 amino acids long. Germline assignment: CDR1 GTSNPN and CDR2 SVGIG (reference sequence). The V end was cut by 3 bases, the J end by 6 bases, with 11 bases between.